The 22 T cell receptor beta chains in this list originate from one sample, sequenced in a study of Ad26.COV2.S vaccination and SARS-CoV-2 variants. Libraries were prepared by immunoSEQ multiplex PCR; TCRdb keeps only in-frame clonotypes and omits some of them. The data show around 320,000 clones, around four fifths seen once. This sample's treatment: some 19 received Ad26.COV2.S at low or high dose, single or two shots; roughly five received placebo; per-sample allocation not given. Sampling was performed 63 days after the first vaccine or placebo injection. The sequencing here drew on peripheral blood, taken in a trial of Ad26.COV2.S vaccine versus placebo. The receptors here all came from a person aged 18-60 years who received the Ad26.COV2.S COVID-19 vaccine or a placebo.

The chain is built from TRBV28 and TRBJ2-3, with 8 bases that match TRBD2. Germline assignment: CDR1 MDHEN and CDR2 SYDVKM. This CDR3 has 17 amino acids. With V trimmed by 2 bases and J by 0 bases, 7 bases remained unmatched. For the CDR3, the DNA is TGTGCCAGCAGTTTACTAGCGGGCGGTCCGAGCACAGATACGCAGTATTTT. It codes for CASSLLAGGPSTDTQYF.

This clone was found once. The V and J genes are TRBV10-3 and TRBJ2-7, with 7 bases matching TRBD1. This CDR3 has 15 amino acids. V was clipped by 0 bases and J by 2 bases; unmatched bases: 4. Looked up from germline, CDR1 is ENHRY and CDR2 is SYGVKD. The CDR3 DNA reads as TGTGCCATCAGTGAGTCGCAGGGACAGCCCTACGAGCAGTACTTC. Its protein is CAISESQGQPYEQYF.

Written as DNA, the CDR3 is TGTGCCAGCAGCCCGTGGAATTCACCCCTCCACTTT. It specifies CASSPWNSPLHF. The chain joins TRBV9 to TRBJ1-6; D is unclear. The CDR3 loop spans 12 amino acids. Germline-derived CDR1 and CDR2 are SGDLS and YYNGEE. With 4 bases removed from V and 7 bases from J, the gap between germline ends came to 6 bases.

The chain employs TRBV30 and TRBJ2-3; 8 bases map to TRBD2. Trimming cost V 5 bases and J 3 bases; bases outside gene matches: 7. The CDR3 is 14 residues long. Germline V CDR1 and CDR2: GTSNPN, SVGIG (reference sequence). In DNA form, the CDR3 reads TGTGCCTGGGGCCCCCAGCGGGGGACAGATACGCAGTATTTT. It specifies CAWGPQRGTDTQYF.

This clone was counted a single time. This chain connects TRBV5-1 to TRBJ2-1; TRBD2 matches at 8 bases. Germline loops: CDR1 SGHRS, CDR2 YFSETQ. The CDR3 loop spans 15 amino acids. The junction had 11 bases not matched to a gene; V was cut back by 4 bases and J by 8 bases. DNA of the CDR3: TGCGCCAGCAGCGCTGGGCGGGGGGCCCTCGATGAGCAGTTCTTC. Its protein product is CASSAGRGALDEQFF.

The CDR3 nucleotides read TGTGCCAGCAGAAGGGGGGCATGGGAGACCCAGTACTTC. Protein: CASRRGAWETQYF. The chain carries TRBV7-2 and TRBJ2-5, with D tentatively TRBD1 or TRBD2 (6 bases each). V was trimmed by 6 bases and J by 5 bases, leaving 13 bases between them. Germline-derived CDR1 and CDR2 are SGHTA and FQGNSA. The CDR3 is 13 amino acids.

This clone has a single count. This chain uses TRBV12-3 or TRBV12-4 with TRBJ2-5, with D perhaps matching TRBD2 (7 bases). V lost 5 bases and J 5 bases, leaving 12 bases between the germline ends. The CDR3 contains 13 residues. CDR3 sequence (DNA): TGTGCCAGCAGTAGGGGGGGAGAGGAGACCCAGTACTTC. It specifies CASSRGGEETQYF.

The chain uses TRBV7-2 and TRBJ2-3; D is possibly TRBD1 (5 bases). The CDR3 consists of 14 residues. Deletions cut 6 bases from V and 2 bases from J, with 12 bases between. Germline CDR1 and CDR2: SGHTA and FQGNSA. This chain's CDR3 is CASRFRASTDTQYF. CDR3 nucleotides: TGTGCCAGCAGGTTCAGGGCCTCCACAGATACGCAGTATTTT.

J is TRBJ1-5 and V is TRBV7-8; no reliable D call. The V gene lost 5 bases and the J gene lost 4 bases, with 15 bases spanning the gap. The germline V gene has CDR1 SGHVS and CDR2 FQNEAQ. The CDR3 runs 15 residues. The CDR3 loop is CASSPERAANQPQHF. In DNA form, the CDR3 reads TGTGCCAGCAGCCCAGAACGGGCAGCGAATCAGCCCCAGCATTTT.

This clone was recorded a few times. The chain combines TRBV20-1 with TRBJ1-1; D is possibly TRBD1 (6 bases). The CDR3 is 10 amino acids. Trimming pared 3 bases from V and 7 bases from J, leaving 6 bases between. Germline lookup yields CDR1 DFQATT and CDR2 SNEGSKA (reference sequence). The chain's CDR3 is CSARDSEAFF. The CDR3 DNA reads TGCAGTGCTAGGGACAGTGAAGCTTTCTTT.

The chain uses TRBV11-2 and TRBJ2-1; TRBD2 matches at 9 bases. The CDR3 consists of 16 residues. The germline V gene has CDR1 SGHAT and CDR2 FQNNGV. After removal of 0 bases from V and 4 bases from J, the junction contained 4 bases not matched to a gene. CDR3 nucleotide sequence: TGTGCCAGCAGCTTAGATCTAGCGGGGTCGTACAATGAGCAGTTCTTC. It is translated as CASSLDLAGSYNEQFF. The complete variable domain, with remaining parts taken from reference TRBV11-2 and TRBJ2-1, reads EAGVAQSPRYKIIEKRQSVAFWCNPISGHATLYWYQQILGQGPKLLIQFQNNGVVDDSQLPKDRFSAERLKGVDSTLKIQPAKLEDSAVYLCASSLDLAGSYNEQFFGPGTRLTVL.

This chain links TRBV3-1 (or the pseudogene TRBV3-2) with TRBJ2-3; TRBD2 is a possible D gene (7 bases). CDR1 is LGHDT and CDR2 is YNNKEL in the germline V gene (reference sequence). Trimming took 6 bases from V and 2 from J, leaving 24 bases between them. CDR3 length equals 18 residues. The CDR3 loop reads CASSLMGAGAPFTDTQYF. The DNA of the CDR3 is TGTGCCAGCAGTCTAATGGGGGCGGGGGCCCCATTCACAGATACGCAGTATTTT.

This sequence joins TRBV5-6 and TRBJ2-7; D gene unclear. In germline, CDR1 is SGHDT, CDR2 YYEEEE. The V gene lost 4 bases and the J gene lost 4 bases, with 21 bases spanning the gap. The CDR3 runs to 16 residues. For the CDR3, the DNA is TGTGCCAGCAGCGAACACCCGGACCGCGAGATATACGAGCAGTACTTC. Its translation: CASSEHPDREIYEQYF.

The chain recombines TRBV11-2 with TRBJ2-2; perhaps TRBD2 as D (5 bases). Germline values: CDR1 SGHAT, CDR2 FQNNGV. The germline V and J ends were trimmed by 5 bases and 1 base, with 14 bases remaining between them. The CDR3 loop spans 16 amino acids. In DNA, the CDR3 is TGTGCCAGCAGCCGTGACCGGGGAAGGAACACCGGGGAGCTGTTTTTT. Protein product: CASSRDRGRNTGELFF.

The chain employs TRBV28 and TRBJ2-3; 9 positions match TRBD2. This CDR3 has 14 amino acids. V shed 7 bases, J shed 4 bases, and the junction held 6 bases outside the gene matches. Germline V gene sequence: CDR1 MDHEN, CDR2 SYDVKM. CDR3 nucleotides: TGTGCCAGCAACCTAGCGGGGAGACCAGATACGCAGTATTTT. Translated: CASNLAGRPDTQYF.

The gene calls are TRBV4-2 and TRBJ2-3, with 16 positions matching TRBD2. CDR3 length: 20 amino acids. Germline V gene lookup returns CDR1 LGHNA and CDR2 YNFKEQ. V lost 0 bases, J lost 0 bases, and 6 bases stayed unmatched. CDR3 protein: CASSQDTGTSGGASTDTQYF. CDR3 bases: TGTGCCAGCAGCCAAGACACCGGGACTAGCGGGGGGGCTAGCACAGATACGCAGTATTTT.

The V call is TRBV19, the J call TRBJ2-3; TRBD2 aligns across 11 bases. Germline-derived CDR1 and CDR2 are LNHDA and SQIVND (reference sequence). The junction had 7 bases not matched to a gene; V was cut back by 4 bases and J by 4 bases. This CDR3 spans 16 amino acids. The CDR3 DNA follows: TGTGCCAGTAGTAGATCTAGGACTAGCGGGTCAGATACGCAGTATTTT. It encodes CASSRSRTSGSDTQYF.

The genes are TRBV30 and TRBJ1-5; D gene ambiguous. The ends were cut back, 2 bases at V and 4 bases at J, with 9 bases in the middle. CDR3 length equals 13 residues. CDR1 and CDR2 (germline): GTSNPN, SVGIG (reference sequence). The CDR3 region is CAWSQAPNQPQHF. CDR3 DNA: TGTGCCTGGAGTCAGGCACCTAATCAGCCCCAGCATTTT.

The chain employs TRBV12-3 or TRBV12-4 and TRBJ2-7; D is ambiguous. The CDR3 contains 12 residues. Trimming removed 5 bases from V and 6 bases from J, with 11 bases in between. CDR3 protein: CASSQRLGEQYF. The CDR3 nucleotides read TGTGCCAGCAGTCAGCGCCTCGGCGAGCAGTACTTC.

A few counts support this clone. The chain recombines TRBV5-1 with TRBJ1-2, with a tentative D call TRBD1 (5 bases). Germline V CDR1 and CDR2: SGHRS, YFSETQ. The CDR3 spans 14 residues. Trimming took 4 bases from V and 4 from J, leaving 14 bases between them. CDR3 nucleotides: TGCGCCAGCAGCCCCCTGGGAGGGACCTATGGCTACACCTTC. Amino acid sequence: CASSPLGGTYGYTF.

The gene calls are TRBV7-2 and TRBJ1-2; D is uncertain. The V and J ends lost 8 bases and 2 bases respectively, with 12 bases between them. Germline V gene sequence: CDR1 SGHTA, CDR2 FQGNSA. The CDR3 is made up of 13 amino acids. The CDR3 sequence is CASSWALNYGYTF. The CDR3 DNA sequence: TGTGCCAGCTCCTGGGCGCTGAACTATGGCTACACCTTC. The whole variable domain, remainder taken from reference TRBV7-2 and TRBJ1-2, is GAGVSQSPSNKVTEKGKDVELRCDPISGHTALYWYRQSLGQGLEFLIYFQGNSAPDKSGLPSDRFSAERTGGSVSTLTIQRTQQEDSAVYLCASSWALNYGYTFGSGTRLTVV.

The chain links TRBV2 to TRBJ2-6; TRBD1 might be the D (5 bases). V was shortened by 6 bases and J by 4 bases, with 13 bases between the two germline ends. This CDR3 comprises 15 residues. CDR1 and CDR2 (germline): SNHLY, FYNNEI. The CDR3 nucleotides read TGTGCCAGCAGGAATCAGGGTACCGGGGCCAACGTCCTGACTTTC. It translates to CASRNQGTGANVLTF.